The subject of this entry is one TCR beta chain. Its recognized antigen is unknown. Within one base of it there is no much larger clone, and no base qualities were kept. The sample belongs to a study of blood T cell repertoires in COVID-19 (TCRdb year 2020). Regarding the research as a whole: Samples covering the acute and convalescent phases of COVID-19 were provided by collaborators in the United States, Italy and Spain. The repertoires were released in a freely available public database meant as a resource for research on the immune response to SARS-CoV-2. HLA class I and class II types, where available, came from metadata supplied by the sample provider rather than from assay-based typing. Subjects who had been exposed to COVID-19, were actively infected with it, or had recovered from it provided the deeply sampled blood TCRbeta repertoires that made up the dataset. The prospective study material was composed of cDNA or gDNA derived from T cells, B-cell-depleted T cells, or PBMCs. Samples came from the ongoing ImmuneRACE study (first 160 participants) plus 1,254 subjects from 6 global collaborators. Sample metadata almost always included a de-identified subject ID, COVID-19 status, age in years and sex. General conclusions and limits of the study: The amount of clinical and demographic metadata varied by source and participant and was provided uncurated.

TCRbeta CDR3 regions were amplified from genomic DNA using the immunoSEQ Assay, a bias-controlled multiplex PCR. From the authors' description of their analysis: The number of nucleated cells in each sample was estimated by amplification of reference gene primers within the assay. To quantify the absolute abundance of each unique TCRbeta CDR3 rearrangement, sequence reads were collapsed and filtered. For each sample, productive Simpson clonality was calculated as the square root of Simpson's diversity index across productive rearrangements. TCRdb holds this immuneACCESS table with in-frame rearrangements only. Some clones are missing; in checked studies, unresolved V genes explain under half, and the rest has no known cause. V, J and clone size are those of that table, while D and trimming were read from the DNA. This sample holds approximately 51,000 clones; approximately 86% were observed only once. In total, the top ten clones hold under 6% of the sample.

The collaborating institutions used their own protocols to collect whole blood in K2EDTA tubes. For TCRbeta analysis, collaborator samples were shipped as frozen whole blood, as isolated PBMCs, or as DNA extracted from either sample type. V trim: 2 bases; J trim: 5 bases; unmatched bases: 3. Per the germline V gene, SGDLS is the CDR1 and YYNGEE is the CDR2. The CDR3 numbers 14 residues from cysteine through phenylalanine. Here the CDR3 DNA is all that survives: 42 bases in frame from base 1. The receptor was isolated from a man aged 40-49 years with active COVID-19. The V and J segments used are TRBV9 and TRBJ1-1; the junction holds 10 bases that match TRBD1. Sequencing was performed on peripheral blood. For the CDR3, the sequence is CASSVGQGKTEAFF. The nucleotide sequence reads TGTGCCAGCAGCGTGGGACAGGGGAAAACTGAAGCTTTCTTT.